These 26 T cell receptor beta chains share one sample of origin, sequenced in a study of blood T cell repertoires in COVID-19. This table comes from immunoSEQ multiplex PCR, and its TCRdb copy is limited to in-frame clones, with some not included. The repertoire holds around 200,000 clones, with roughly 88% as singletons. The source material was peripheral blood. These receptor sequences come from a woman aged 80 or over with acute or convalescent COVID-19.

The count of this clone is one. The J gene is TRBJ2-7, the V gene TRBV18, with D perhaps matching TRBD2 (5 bases). Germline V lookup: CDR1 KGHSH, CDR2 LQKENI. This CDR3 comprises 14 residues. Trimming shortened V by 2 bases and J by 1 base, and 9 bases separated the two germline ends. The CDR3, as DNA: TGTGCCAGCTCACCAGGACGGACTTCCTACGAGCAGTACTTC. It encodes CASSPGRTSYEQYF.

This clone has just one count. V and J are TRBV12-5 and TRBJ2-5; 8 bases align to TRBD1. Germline assignment: CDR1 LGHNT and CDR2 FRNRAP. The V gene end was trimmed by 2 bases and the J gene end by 4 bases; junction bases not matched to a gene: 6. The CDR3 has 15 amino acids. CDR3 loop: CASGLQTGATETQYF. In DNA form, the CDR3 reads TGTGCTAGTGGTTTGCAGACAGGGGCCACAGAGACCCAGTACTTC.

V usage is TRBV28 and J usage is TRBJ2-1, with TRBD2 matching over 9 bases. The germline V gene has CDR1 MDHEN and CDR2 SYDVKM. The CDR3 contains 16 residues. V trimming: 5 bases; J trimming: 2 bases; junction bases outside the gene matches: 7. CDR3 in DNA: TGTGCCAGCAGTCCCCGTTCTAGCGGGGCCTACAATGAGCAGTTCTTC. Translating it yields CASSPRSSGAYNEQFF.

The chain employs TRBV9 and TRBJ2-2, with D perhaps TRBD1 (5 bases). Germline CDR1 is SGDLS and CDR2 is YYNGEE. This CDR3 is built from 15 residues. The ends were cut back, 3 bases at V and 5 bases at J, with 14 bases in the middle. CDR3 nucleotides: TGTGCCAGCAGCGGTAATATAAGGGGTACCGGGGAGCTGTTTTTT. Protein product: CASSGNIRGTGELFF.

CDR3: CASSPRGPSSYNEQFF. The CDR3 DNA reads TGTGCCAGCAGCCCGCGGGGGCCCAGCTCCTACAATGAGCAGTTCTTC. The V and J genes are TRBV9 and TRBJ2-1, with a weak D call TRBD2 (7 bases). This CDR3 spans 16 amino acids. CDR1 and CDR2 (germline): SGDLS, YYNGEE. Trimming pared 4 bases from V and 0 bases from J, leaving 14 bases between.

The gene calls are TRBV30 and TRBJ2-5, with TRBD2 as a possible D gene (6 bases). V lost 4 bases, J lost 9 bases, and 21 bases lay in between. Germline V gives CDR1 GTSNPN, CDR2 SVGIG (reference sequence). CDR3 length: 14 residues. Written as DNA, the CDR3 is TGTGCCTGGATGGAGACAACCCCCACGGGGGCCCAGTACTTC. It is translated as CAWMETTPTGAQYF.

This chain connects TRBV2 to TRBJ1-1, with TRBD1 matching over 9 bases. V lost 3 bases and J lost 4; bases outside the gene matches: 3. Germline assignment: CDR1 SNHLY and CDR2 FYNNEI. The CDR3 is 14 amino acids. CDR3 protein: CASSDTGGITEAFF. CDR3 DNA sequence: TGTGCCAGCAGTGACACAGGGGGCATCACTGAAGCTTTCTTT.

The genes are TRBV30 and TRBJ2-1; D is possibly TRBD2 (5 bases). Germline V gene lookup returns CDR1 GTSNPN and CDR2 SVGIG (reference sequence). V was clipped by 2 bases and J by 5 bases, with 16 bases between them. This CDR3 has 15 residues. The CDR3 protein is CAWSRLGLHDNEQFF. The CDR3 coding sequence is TGTGCCTGGAGTCGGCTCGGACTCCACGACAATGAGCAGTTCTTC.

The chain employs TRBV5-1 and TRBJ1-1, with D possibly being TRBD1 (6 bases). V lost 4 bases and J lost 0, with 13 bases in between. CDR1 SGHRS and CDR2 YFSETQ come from the germline V gene. This CDR3 has 15 amino acids. CDR3 residues: CASSPGGTMNTEAFF. CDR3 coding DNA: TGCGCCAGCAGCCCGGGGGGCACGATGAACACTGAAGCTTTCTTT.

The chain has TRBV7-2 and TRBJ2-7; no clear D gene. The V end was cut by 6 bases, the J end by 6 bases, with 18 bases between. Germline V gene sequence: CDR1 SGHTA, CDR2 FQGNSA. The CDR3 extends over 14 amino acids. CDR3 sequence: CASRPPGTKSEQYF. The CDR3 DNA reads TGTGCCAGCAGGCCACCCGGTACCAAGAGCGAGCAGTACTTC. Based on the CDR3 plus reference TRBV7-2 and TRBJ2-7, the full variable domain is GAGVSQSPSNKVTEKGKDVELRCDPISGHTALYWYRQSLGQGLEFLIYFQGNSAPDKSGLPSDRFSAERTGGSVSTLTIQRTQQEDSAVYLCASRPPGTKSEQYFGPGTRLTVT.

V usage is TRBV3-1 (or the pseudogene TRBV3-2) and J usage is TRBJ1-3; maybe TRBD1 (5 bases). Germline CDR1 is LGHDT and CDR2 is YNNKEL (reference sequence). The length of the CDR3 is 14 residues. V was pared by 1 base and J by 7 bases, with 11 bases between. The CDR3 loop reads CASSQGGRPNTIYF. CDR3 bases: TGTGCCAGCAGCCAAGGGGGCAGGCCTAACACCATATATTTT.

The rearrangement uses TRBV2 and TRBJ2-4; 8 positions match TRBD1. Trimming cost V 7 bases and J 5 bases; bases outside gene matches: 10. Per germline, CDR1 SNHLY and CDR2 FYNNEI. The CDR3 extends over 15 amino acids. The CDR3 coding sequence is TGTGCCAGCACGGGCGGGGCAGGGGGCCAAAACATTCAGTACTTC. It specifies CASTGGAGGQNIQYF. Complete variable domain (other parts from reference TRBV2 and TRBJ2-4): EPEVTQTPSHQVTQMGQEVILRCVPISNHLYFYWYRQILGQKVEFLVSFYNNEISEKSEIFDDQFSVERPDGSNFTLKIRSTKLEDSAMYFCASTGGAGGQNIQYFGAGTRLSVL.

V is TRBV6-5 and J is TRBJ1-2, with D hard to call. Deletions cut 7 bases from V and 0 bases from J, with 9 bases between. The CDR3 has 13 amino acids. Germline values: CDR1 MNHEY, CDR2 SVGAGI. The chain's CDR3 is CASTRTANYGYTF. In DNA form, the CDR3 reads TGTGCCAGCACCCGAACAGCTAACTATGGCTACACCTTC.

J is TRBJ1-4 and V is TRBV5-1; TRBD1 might be the D (6 bases). CDR3 size: 16 residues. Trimming stripped 4 bases from V and 2 bases from J, with 15 bases between. In germline, CDR1 is SGHRS, CDR2 YFSETQ. DNA for the CDR3: TGCGCCAGCAGCGTACAGGGTGTCGGGACTAATGAAAAACTGTTTTTT. As protein: CASSVQGVGTNEKLFF.

Here the CDR3 reads CASSSTGPYYGYTF. The CDR3 coding sequence is TGTGCCAGCAGTTCCACAGGGCCCTACTATGGCTACACCTTC. The rearrangement joins TRBV7-2 to TRBJ1-2, with a possible D match to TRBD1 (6 bases). The CDR3 spans 14 residues. Germline loops: CDR1 SGHTA, CDR2 FQGNSA. The germline V and J ends were trimmed by 6 bases and 3 bases, with 14 bases remaining between them. The full variable domain, with the rest looked up from reference TRBV7-2 and TRBJ1-2, is GAGVSQSPSNKVTEKGKDVELRCDPISGHTALYWYRQSLGQGLEFLIYFQGNSAPDKSGLPSDRFSAERTGGSVSTLTIQRTQQEDSAVYLCASSSTGPYYGYTFGSGTRLTVV.

The chain carries TRBV7-2 and TRBJ1-1, with 10 bases that match TRBD1. This CDR3 has 14 residues. CDR1 SGHTA and CDR2 FQGNSA come from the germline V gene. The trim removed 4 bases at V and 9 bases at J, leaving 8 bases unmatched. In nucleotides, the CDR3 is TGTGCCAGCAGCTCGTCGCCGGGACAGGGGAAAGCTTTCTTT. Protein product: CASSSSPGQGKAFF.

This clone was observed a few times. The V and J genes are TRBV5-5 and TRBJ2-5; D possibly corresponds to TRBD1 (7 bases). The CDR3 contains 19 residues. The germline CDR1 and CDR2 sequences are SGHKS and YYEKEE (reference sequence). The V gene lost 4 bases and the J gene lost 7 bases, with 32 bases spanning the gap. The CDR3 DNA reads as TGTGCCAGCAGCATCTACCCGACTAATGGAGGGGGCCGGAGGGGGACCCAGTACTTC. It codes for CASSIYPTNGGGRRGTQYF.

The V call is TRBV6-5, the J call TRBJ2-7; D gene uncertain. Germline V gene sequence: CDR1 MNHEY, CDR2 SVGAGI. The CDR3 contains 12 residues. V shed 7 bases and J shed 1 base, with 8 bases lying between them. This chain's CDR3 is CASTFLSYEQYF. The CDR3 DNA follows: TGTGCCAGCACCTTCCTTTCCTACGAGCAGTACTTC.

The chain has TRBV27 and TRBJ2-2, with 9 bases fitting TRBD1. This CDR3 spans 17 amino acids. Trimming took 6 bases from V and 1 from J; bases not matched to a gene: 9. CDR1 and CDR2 from the germline V gene are MNHEY and SMNVEV (reference sequence). CDR3 bases: TGTGCCAGCAGGGACAGGGGCCTAACAGGGAACACCGGGGAGCTGTTTTTT. This sequence encodes CASRDRGLTGNTGELFF.

The J gene is TRBJ2-3, the V gene TRBV19; possible D gene TRBD1, 6 bases. The CDR3 consists of 18 residues. Germline V gene sequence: CDR1 LNHDA, CDR2 SQIVND (reference sequence). Trimming left V 2 bases short and J 3 bases short, with 21 bases between. DNA of the CDR3: TGTGCCAGTAGTATAATCCCGAGGGACACCCTTAGGACAGATACGCAGTATTTT. This sequence encodes CASSIIPRDTLRTDTQYF. Full variable domain (remainder filled in from reference TRBV19 and TRBJ2-3): DGGITQSPKYLFRKEGQNVTLSCEQNLNHDAMYWYRQDPGQGLRLIYYSQIVNDFQKGDIAEGYSVSREKKESFPLTVTSAQKNPTAFYLCASSIIPRDTLRTDTQYFGPGTRLTVL.

This rearrangement joins TRBV23-1 to TRBJ2-1; D is unresolved. TRBV23-1 is labeled an ORF, and its function is uncertain. Trimming removed 0 bases at V and 3 bases at J, with 6 bases between. This CDR3 region has 14 residues. In DNA, the CDR3 is TGCGCCAGCAGTCAATCGGGCAGCTACAATGAGCAGTTCTTC. Translation gives CASSQSGSYNEQFF.

The chain has TRBV25-1 and TRBJ1-2, with D maybe TRBD1 (6 bases). The ends were cut back, 3 bases at V and 3 bases at J, with 14 bases in the middle. Germline CDR1 and CDR2: MGHDK and SYGVNS. The CDR3 covers 15 residues. The CDR3 loop is CASSEGRGRHYGYTF. CDR3 in DNA: TGTGCCAGCAGTGAGGGGCGGGGGCGGCACTATGGCTACACCTTC.

The chain links TRBV19 to TRBJ1-5, with unresolved D. Germline V lookup: CDR1 LNHDA, CDR2 SQIVND (reference sequence). The CDR3 sequence is 14 residues long. Trimming took 3 bases from V and 6 from J, leaving 12 bases between them. CDR3 sequence: CASSIPEAGQPQHF. In nucleotides, the CDR3 is TGTGCCAGTAGTATTCCGGAAGCGGGTCAGCCCCAGCATTTT. Using reference TRBV19 and TRBJ1-5 for the parts outside the CDR3, the full variable domain is DGGITQSPKYLFRKEGQNVTLSCEQNLNHDAMYWYRQDPGQGLRLIYYSQIVNDFQKGDIAEGYSVSREKKESFPLTVTSAQKNPTAFYLCASSIPEAGQPQHFGDGTRLSIL.

The chain combines TRBV30 with TRBJ2-7, with 7 nucleotides matching TRBD2. Trimming removed 0 bases from V and 2 bases from J; junction bases left unmatched: 10. The CDR3 consists of 16 residues. In germline, CDR1 is GTSNPN, CDR2 SVGIG (reference sequence). DNA of the CDR3: TGTGCCTGGAGTGTAAGCCCGTGGGAGGGACCCTACGAGCAGTACTTC. Translating it yields CAWSVSPWEGPYEQYF.

The CDR3 DNA reads TGTGCCAGCAGCCCATCGGGGGGTACGCAGTATTTT. Translating it yields CASSPSGGTQYF. The chain employs TRBV7-3 and TRBJ2-3, with 7 nucleotides matching TRBD2. The CDR3 consists of 12 residues. Trimming removed 5 bases from V and 8 bases from J; junction bases left unmatched: 4. Germline V gives CDR1 SGHTA, CDR2 FQGTGA.

The chain carries TRBV19 and TRBJ2-7, with 9 bases fitting TRBD2. The V gene's germline CDR1 is LNHDA and CDR2 SQIVND (reference sequence). The CDR3 consists of 15 residues. The V gene end was trimmed by 7 bases and the J gene end by 3 bases; junction bases not matched to a gene: 10. The CDR3 spells CASKLRAREGYEQYF. The CDR3 DNA reads TGTGCCAGTAAGCTGAGGGCGCGGGAGGGCTACGAGCAGTACTTC.